The 3 T cell receptor beta chains listed next were all sequenced from one sample in a study of blood T cell repertoires in COVID-19. Some clones are missing from TCRdb's copy, which holds only in-frame ones; the method was immunoSEQ multiplex PCR. The repertoire consists of roughly 80,000 clones, with 80% to 90% occurring once and the leading ten covering about a sixth. Sequencing used peripheral blood. The receptors come from a woman aged 55-70 years with acute or convalescent COVID-19.

The rearrangement links TRBV5-8 to TRBJ1-4; TRBD1 might be the D (6 bases). The V gene lost 1 base and the J gene lost 8 bases, with 18 bases spanning the gap. There are 16 residues in the CDR3. Germline lookup yields CDR1 SGHTS and CDR2 YDEGEE. The CDR3 nucleotides read TGTGCCAGCAGCTTGCTTGGAGACAGGCCTTTGGAAAAACTGTTTTTT. It encodes CASSLLGDRPLEKLFF.

V gene TRBV19 combines with J gene TRBJ1-1; 7 bases fit TRBD1. The CDR3 is 14 amino acids. From germline, CDR1 is LNHDA and CDR2 SQIVND (reference sequence). Unmatched junction bases numbered 3, after V lost 5 bases and J lost 0 bases. Here the CDR3 reads CASSVDRVNTEAFF. CDR3 bases: TGTGCCAGTAGTGTCGACAGGGTGAACACTGAAGCTTTCTTT.

A few counts support this clone. The chain is built from TRBV11-1 and TRBJ1-2; 10 bases align to TRBD1. The ends lost 5 bases at V and 8 bases at J; junction bases unmatched: 11. The CDR3 is made up of 15 amino acids. The germline V gene has CDR1 SGHAT and CDR2 FQDESV (reference sequence). The CDR3: CASSRGGDRGSGYTF. Here the CDR3 DNA reads TGTGCCAGCAGCAGAGGGGGGGACAGGGGAAGCGGCTACACCTTC.